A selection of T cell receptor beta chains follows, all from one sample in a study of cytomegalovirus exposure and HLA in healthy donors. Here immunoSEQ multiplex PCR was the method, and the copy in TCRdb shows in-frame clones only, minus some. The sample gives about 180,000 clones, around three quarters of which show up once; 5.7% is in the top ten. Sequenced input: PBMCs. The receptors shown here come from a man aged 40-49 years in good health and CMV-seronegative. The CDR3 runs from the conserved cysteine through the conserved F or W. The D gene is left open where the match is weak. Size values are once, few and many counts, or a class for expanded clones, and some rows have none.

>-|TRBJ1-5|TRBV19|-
TGTGCCAGTAGCACGTTGACAGCCACATCATATCAGCCCCAGCATTTT
CASSTLTATSYQPQHF
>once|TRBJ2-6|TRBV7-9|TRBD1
TGTGCCAGCAGCTTAGCGGGACAGGGGGCGTCTGGGGCCAACGTCCTGACTTTC
CASSLAGQGASGANVLTF
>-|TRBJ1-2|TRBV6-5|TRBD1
TGTGCCAGCACCTATGGGACAGGGGTGAACTATGGCTACACCTTC
CASTYGTGVNYGYTF
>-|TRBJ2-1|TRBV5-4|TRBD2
TGTGCCAGCAGCTCGGGACTAGCGGGAGGCCGCGAGCAGTTCTTC
CASSSGLAGGREQFF
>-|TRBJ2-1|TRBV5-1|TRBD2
TGCGCCAGCAGCGCAGATCTAGCGGGGCCCTACAATGAGCAGTTCTTC
CASSADLAGPYNEQFF
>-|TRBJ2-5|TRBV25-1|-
TGTGCCAGCAGTGATCTACGCGGGGCGGTCATTGGGGCCCAGTACTTC
CASSDLRGAVIGAQYF
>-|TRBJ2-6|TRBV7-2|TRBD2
TGTGCCAGCAGCTTAGCAGCGGGAGGCCGGCGTGGGGCCAACGTCCTGACTTTC
CASSLAAGGRRGANVLTF
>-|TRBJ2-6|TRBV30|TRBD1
TGTGCCTGGATACTACAGGGGGCGGCGGGGGCCAACGTCCTGACTTTC
CAWILQGAAGANVLTF
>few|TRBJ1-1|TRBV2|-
TGTGCCAGCAGTGGGGGGGGGAGCACTGAAGCTTTCTTT
CASSGGGSTEAFF
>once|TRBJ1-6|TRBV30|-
TGTGCCTGGAGTGTCGGGACACCAACAAATAATTCACCCCTCCACTTT
CAWSVGTPTNNSPLHF
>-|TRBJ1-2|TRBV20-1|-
TGCCCCGGGATTCTGAATGGCTACACCTTC
CPGILNGYTF
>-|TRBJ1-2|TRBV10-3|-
TGTGCCATCAGTGGCGCAGGTTCGCGCTATGGCTACACCTTC
CAISGAGSRYGYTF
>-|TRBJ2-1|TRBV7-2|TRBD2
TGTGCCAGCAGCCGGGGACTAGCGGGACTCAATGAGCAGTTCTTC
CASSRGLAGLNEQFF
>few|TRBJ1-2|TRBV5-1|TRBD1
TGCGCCAGCAGCTCTACAGGGGAAGTGCATGGCTACACCTTC
CASSSTGEVHGYTF
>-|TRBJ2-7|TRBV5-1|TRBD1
TGCGCCAGCAGCTTCCGGACAGGGACCTTGCCACGCGAGCAGTACTTC
CASSFRTGTLPREQYF